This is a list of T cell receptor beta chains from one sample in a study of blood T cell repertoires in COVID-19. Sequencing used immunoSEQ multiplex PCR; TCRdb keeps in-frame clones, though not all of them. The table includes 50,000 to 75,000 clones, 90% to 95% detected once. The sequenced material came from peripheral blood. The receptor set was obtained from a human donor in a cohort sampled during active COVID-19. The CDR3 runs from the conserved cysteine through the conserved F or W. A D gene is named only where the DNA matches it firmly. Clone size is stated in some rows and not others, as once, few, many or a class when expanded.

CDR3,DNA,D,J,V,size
CASSPPRREPRYDEQFF,TGTGCCAGCAGCCCGCCGCGGCGGGAGCCCCGGTATGATGAGCAGTTCTTC,TRBD2,TRBJ2-1,TRBV11-2,NA
CASSLGLAGGLQETQYF,TGTGCCAGCAGCTTAGGACTAGCGGGGGGGCTCCAAGAGACCCAGTACTTC,TRBD2,TRBJ2-5,TRBV7-2,once
CASSSGQGAKTQYF,TGTGCCAGCAGCTCGGGACAGGGGGCGAAGACCCAGTACTTC,TRBD1,TRBJ2-5,TRBV7-2,NA
CASSRDRKNYEQYF,TGTGCCAGCAGCCGGGACAGGAAAAACTACGAGCAGTACTTC,TRBD1,TRBJ2-7,TRBV7-8,NA
CASSPPSGSVAGELFF,TGTGCCAGCTCACCACCAAGCGGGAGTGTGGCCGGGGAGCTGTTTTTT,TRBD2,TRBJ2-2,TRBV18,NA
CASSYAGNSPNQPQHF,TGTGCCAGCAGTTATGCGGGAAACTCTCCCAATCAGCCCCAGCATTTT,NA,TRBJ1-5,TRBV6-5,NA
CASSYRDRDTGELFF,TGTGCCAGCAGTTACCGGGACAGGGACACCGGGGAGCTGTTTTTT,TRBD1,TRBJ2-2,TRBV28,NA
CASSFGVSSYGYTF,TGTGCCAGCAGCTTCGGGGTATCTTCCTATGGCTACACCTTC,NA,TRBJ1-2,TRBV11-1,NA
CASSMRGRNQPQHF,TGTGCCAGCAGCATGAGGGGGCGAAATCAGCCCCAGCATTTT,TRBD1,TRBJ1-5,TRBV6-6,NA
CASSPAVTGQGYEQYF,TGTGCCAGCTCACCGGCCGTTACGGGACAGGGGTACGAGCAGTACTTC,TRBD1,TRBJ2-7,TRBV18,NA
CASSQEWQPGYGELFF,TGCGCCAGCAGCCAAGAATGGCAGCCAGGGTACGGGGAGCTGTTTTTT,NA,TRBJ2-2,TRBV4-3,NA
CASLRGAQETQYF,TGTGCCAGCTTGCGGGGGGCTCAAGAGACCCAGTACTTC,TRBD2,TRBJ2-5,TRBV18,NA
CASSTGTGAYNEQFF,TGTGCCAGCAGTACCGGGACAGGGGCCTACAATGAGCAGTTCTTC,TRBD1,TRBJ2-1,TRBV3-1/TRBV3-2,NA
CAWSLDRGVHQPQHF,TGTGCCTGGAGTTTGGACAGGGGAGTCCATCAGCCCCAGCATTTT,TRBD1,TRBJ1-5,TRBV30,NA
CASRRLAGTDTQYF,TGTGCCAGCAGGCGACTAGCGGGCACAGATACGCAGTATTTT,TRBD2,TRBJ2-3,TRBV2,NA
CASSLGQGLYEQYF,TGCGCCAGCAGCTTGGGACAGGGGTTGTACGAGCAGTACTTC,TRBD1,TRBJ2-7,TRBV5-1,NA
CASSLGTGRNYGYTF,TGTGCCAGCAGTTTGGGGACAGGGCGGAACTATGGCTACACCTTC,TRBD1,TRBJ1-2,TRBV27,NA
CAWREFGYEQYF,TGTGCCTGGCGGGAGTTTGGCTACGAGCAGTACTTC,TRBD2,TRBJ2-7,TRBV6-5,NA
CAARGGGNEKLFF,TGTGCCGCCCGCGGGGGCGGCAATGAAAAACTGTTTTTT,NA,TRBJ1-4,TRBV28,NA
CASSIGQGLNYGYTF,TGTGCCAGTAGTATAGGACAGGGTTTGAACTATGGCTACACCTTC,TRBD1,TRBJ1-2,TRBV19,NA
CASSQVAGRDGYTF,TGTGCCAGCAGCCAGGTCGCGGGGCGGGATGGCTACACCTTC,NA,TRBJ1-2,TRBV3-1/TRBV3-2,NA
CASSRGTGAEAFF,TGTGCCAGTAGTAGGGGCACAGGGGCGGAAGCTTTCTTT,TRBD1,TRBJ1-1,TRBV19,NA
CASSLRTRRETQYF,TGTGCCAGCAGCTTGAGGACTAGGAGGGAGACCCAGTACTTC,TRBD2,TRBJ2-5,TRBV5-4,NA
CASSYRGIDEQYF,TGTGCCAGCAGCTACAGGGGTATCGACGAGCAGTACTTC,TRBD1,TRBJ2-7,TRBV7-9,NA
CASSVAREETQYF,TGTGCCAGCAGCGTCGCCAGGGAAGAGACCCAGTACTTC,NA,TRBJ2-5,TRBV7-2,NA
CASSAVAYRGPGNTIYF,TGTGCCAGCAGCGCCGTCGCCTACAGGGGGCCTGGAAACACCATATATTTT,TRBD1,TRBJ1-3,TRBV9,NA
CASSEGRTNSPLHF,TGTGCCAGCAGTGAGGGGCGGACAAATTCACCCCTCCACTTT,NA,TRBJ1-6,TRBV2,NA
CASSLTVNYGYTF,TGCGCCAGCAGCTTGACGGTGAACTATGGCTACACCTTC,NA,TRBJ1-2,TRBV5-1,few
CAWFKTVTNYGYTF,TGTGCCTGGTTCAAAACAGTGACTAACTATGGCTACACCTTC,NA,TRBJ1-2,TRBV30,NA
CASSGGTHYGYTF,TGTGCCAGCAGCGGTGGGACACACTATGGCTACACCTTC,NA,TRBJ1-2,TRBV4-2,NA
CASSLGQAGNTIYF,TGTGCCAGCAGCTTAGGGCAGGCTGGAAACACCATATATTTT,NA,TRBJ1-3,TRBV7-6,NA
CASRFSGVETQYF,TGTGCCAGCAGATTCTCAGGGGTAGAGACCCAGTACTTC,NA,TRBJ2-5,TRBV28,NA
CASVAGFGFPGELFF,TGCGCCAGCGTGGCGGGGTTCGGGTTTCCCGGGGAGCTGTTTTTT,NA,TRBJ2-2,TRBV5-1,NA
CASSLGDGQGGTEAFF,TGTGCTAGCAGCTTAGGGGATGGACAGGGGGGCACTGAAGCTTTCTTT,TRBD1,TRBJ1-1,TRBV7-7,NA
CASSLRLAGNNEQFF,TGTGCCAGCAGCTTGAGACTAGCGGGAAACAATGAGCAGTTCTTC,TRBD2,TRBJ2-1,TRBV11-2,NA
CASSQTQWNEQFF,TGCGCCAGCAGCCAGACTCAGTGGAATGAGCAGTTCTTC,NA,TRBJ2-1,TRBV4-1,NA
CSVEIPSGKINEQFF,TGCAGCGTTGAAATTCCTAGCGGGAAAATAAATGAGCAGTTCTTC,TRBD2,TRBJ2-1,TRBV29-1,NA
CASYSGVGELFF,TGTGCCAGCTATAGCGGGGTGGGGGAGCTGTTTTTT,TRBD2,TRBJ2-2,TRBV3-1/TRBV3-2,NA
CASSLERWEEVDTQYF,TGTGCCAGCAGCTTGGAACGGTGGGAGGAAGTAGATACGCAGTATTTT,NA,TRBJ2-3,TRBV5-4,once
CASSQDPGSNEKLFF,TGCGCCAGCAGCCAAGATCCAGGCTCTAATGAAAAACTGTTTTTT,NA,TRBJ1-4,TRBV4-3,NA
CASSSSITSGSPDTQYF,TGTGCCAGCAGCTCCTCAATTACTAGCGGGAGTCCCGATACGCAGTATTTT,TRBD2,TRBJ2-3,TRBV11-2,NA
CAISEEVQPYGYTF,TGTGCCATCAGTGAAGAGGTTCAGCCATATGGCTACACCTTC,NA,TRBJ1-2,TRBV10-3,once
CASSPRRAGGTYNEQFF,TGTGCCAGTAGTCCCCGGCGCGCGGGAGGCACCTACAATGAGCAGTTCTTC,TRBD2,TRBJ2-1,TRBV19,NA
CASSLGAEETQYF,TGCGCCAGCAGCTTGGGGGCCGAAGAGACCCAGTACTTC,NA,TRBJ2-5,TRBV5-1,once
CASSRGQLAKNIQYF,TGTGCCAGCAGCCGGGGACAGCTAGCCAAAAACATTCAGTACTTC,TRBD1,TRBJ2-4,TRBV11-2,NA
CASSPLGGETQYF,TGTGCCAGCTCACCGTTAGGGGGAGAGACCCAGTACTTC,NA,TRBJ2-5,TRBV18,NA
CASSLARSGDQGPKNIQYF,TGCGCCAGCAGCTTGGCCCGGAGCGGGGATCAGGGCCCCAAAAACATTCAGTACTTC,TRBD2,TRBJ2-4,TRBV5-1,NA
CASSYDNEQFF,TGTGCCAGCAGCTACGACAATGAGCAGTTCTTC,NA,TRBJ2-1,TRBV2,NA
CASSPTWIGARETQYF,TGTGCCAGCTCGCCCACCTGGATAGGGGCTAGGGAGACCCAGTACTTC,NA,TRBJ2-5,TRBV18,NA
CASTMIGDIQYF,TGTGCCAGCACCATGATAGGAGACATTCAGTACTTC,NA,TRBJ2-4,TRBV7-9,many
CATSDPAGVIGGELFF,TGTGCCACCAGTGATCCGGCGGGAGTGATTGGCGGGGAGCTGTTTTTT,TRBD2,TRBJ2-2,TRBV24-1,NA